Listed below are T cell receptor beta chains from one sample, sequenced in a study of regulatory T cells in long-lasting Graves disease. TCRdb called the multiplex PCR reads again in MiXCR, with one record for every CDR3 protein. The sample carries 450,000 to 650,000 distinct CDR3 sequences, roughly a sixth recorded once. The sample was also reused in another study, on T cells in Graves' hyperthyroidism and ophthalmopathy.

Specimen: peripheral blood mononuclear cells (PBMCs), collected at new diagnosis, from a patient treated with antithyroid drugs. Receptor source: a woman aged 40-65 years with Graves disease. CDR3s include the opening cysteine and the closing phenylalanine or tryptophan. The order of the fields is clone size, V gene, D gene, J gene, CDR3 protein, CDR3 DNA. The D gene is left open where the match is weak. The listing skips clone size in some rows; elsewhere it reads once, few, many or a size class.

few	TRBV5-1	.	TRBJ1-6	CASSLVLGRNNSPLHF	TGCGCCAGCAGCTTGGTGTTAGGACGGAATAATTCACCCCTCCACTTT
.	TRBV5-4	TRBD1	TRBJ1-2	CASSLSTGDSGGYTF	TGTGCCAGCAGTCTTTCGACAGGGGATTCAGGTGGCTACACCTTC
.	TRBV20-1	.	TRBJ1-4	CSAPRAAPNEKLFF	TGCAGTGCCCCCCGGGCAGCCCCTAATGAAAAACTGTTTTTT
.	TRBV7-9	TRBD1	TRBJ1-5	CASSDTGDQPQHF	TGTGCCAGCAGCGATACAGGGGATCAGCCCCAGCATTTT
many	TRBV28	.	TRBJ2-5	CASTLGGEETQYF	TGTGCCAGCACCCTAGGTGGGGAAGAGACCCAGTACTTC
.	TRBV29-1	TRBD1	TRBJ2-7	CSVAGTGTLYEQYF	TGCAGCGTCGCCGGGACAGGGACCCTCTACGAGCAGTACTTC
.	TRBV19	.	TRBJ1-2	CASSITGAGGYTF	TGTGCCAGTAGTATTACAGGTGCCGGTGGCTACACCTTC
.	TRBV7-9	TRBD1	TRBJ2-2	CASSPGQGALKGYTGELFF	TGTGCCAGCAGCCCCGGACAGGGGGCTTTGAAGGGGTACACCGGGGAGCTGTTTTTT
.	TRBV12-3/TRBV12-4	.	TRBJ1-3	CASSFGPPSSGNTIYF	TGTGCCAGCAGTTTTGGTCCCCCCAGCTCTGGAAACACCATATATTTT
.	TRBV3-1	TRBD1	TRBJ2-2	CASSPPQGQGGTGELFF	TGTGCCAGCAGCCCCCCTCAGGGACAGGGGGGCACCGGGGAGCTGTTTTTT
many	TRBV28	TRBD2	TRBJ2-3	CASSLTPYGSGGWGTDTQYF	TGTGCCAGCAGTTTAACCCCCTATGGTAGCGGGGGGTGGGGCACAGATACGCAGTATTTT
.	TRBV19	.	TRBJ2-2	CASSRVAGELFF	TGTGCCAGTAGTCGGGTAGCCGGGGAGCTGTTTTTT
.	TRBV12-3/TRBV12-4	.	TRBJ1-1	CASSSIGGTEAFF	TGTGCCAGCAGTTCAATCGGGGGCACTGAAGCTTTCTTT
.	TRBV6-2/TRBV6-3	TRBD1	TRBJ2-7	CASTHPATGTRSYEQYF	TGTGCCAGCACCCACCCCGCGACAGGGACCCGATCCTACGAGCAGTACTTC
.	TRBV19	.	TRBJ1-3	CASGLHRASSGNTIYF	TGTGCCAGTGGTTTGCACAGGGCCTCCTCTGGAAACACCATATATTTT
.	TRBV4-1	TRBD1	TRBJ1-3	CASSQRQGSPSSGNTIYF	TGCGCCAGCAGCCAGAGACAGGGGTCTCCATCCTCTGGAAACACCATATATTTT
few	TRBV6-1	.	TRBJ2-4	CASRPPGAGNIQYF	TGTGCCAGCAGGCCTCCGGGGGCTGGAAACATTCAGTACTTC
few	TRBV7-2	TRBD1	TRBJ2-6	CASSHTGAGANVLTF	TGTGCCAGCAGCCATACAGGGGCTGGGGCCAACGTCCTGACTTTC
many	TRBV3-1	TRBD1	TRBJ1-6	CASSQAQGNSPLHF	TGTGCCAGCAGCCAGGCACAGGGGAATTCACCCCTCCACTTT
many	TRBV12-3/TRBV12-4	.	TRBJ2-7	CASSRGSATSYEQYF	TGTGCCAGCAGTCGAGGGAGCGCAACCTCCTACGAGCAGTACTTC
many	TRBV6-2/TRBV6-3	.	TRBJ1-1	CASSYIGGVLTEAFF	TGTGCCAGCAGTTACATTGGGGGGGTCCTGACTGAAGCTTTCTTT
.	TRBV7-2	.	TRBJ1-4	CASSPGWGAGGSEKLFF	TGTGCCAGCAGCCCGGGGTGGGGGGCAGGTGGTTCTGAAAAACTGTTTTTT
many	TRBV6-5	.	TRBJ1-1	CASSYSINTEAFF	TGTGCCAGCAGTTACTCGATCAACACTGAAGCTTTCTTT
.	TRBV10-1	.	TRBJ2-3	CASSEGGSTDTQYF	TGCGCCAGCAGTGAGGGAGGGAGCACAGATACGCAGTATTTT
many	TRBV11-2	.	TRBJ2-7	CASSPHLSYEQYF	TGTGCCAGCAGCCCGCACTTGTCCTACGAGCAGTACTTC
few	TRBV4-1	.	TRBJ2-5	CASSPIGVAETQYF	TGCGCCAGCAGCCCAATTGGGGTGGCAGAGACCCAGTACTTC
once	TRBV10-3	.	TRBJ2-2	CAISEFQGPTGELFF	TGTGCCATCAGTGAATTCCAGGGGCCCACCGGGGAGCTGTTTTTT
few	TRBV19	TRBD2	TRBJ2-6	CASSSGGGPGANVLTF	TGTGCCAGTAGTAGCGGGGGGGGCCCGGGGGCCAACGTCCTGACTTTC
.	TRBV4-1	TRBD2	TRBJ2-5	CASSQEGVLAGQTQYF	TGCGCCAGCAGCCAAGAAGGGGTACTAGCGGGGCAGACCCAGTACTTC
few	TRBV7-9	.	TRBJ2-1	CASSPRGLGDEQFF	TGTGCCAGCAGCCCCCGCGGCTTGGGGGACGAGCAGTTCTTC
.	TRBV7-3	TRBD1	TRBJ1-2	CASSPAPPQGDYGYTF	TGTGCCAGCAGCCCCGCCCCCCCGCAGGGGGACTATGGCTACACCTTC
once	TRBV12-3/TRBV12-4	.	TRBJ2-7	CASAGDITYEQYF	TGTGCCAGCGCCGGGGACATCACCTACGAGCAGTACTTC
many	TRBV28	TRBD1	TRBJ2-7	CASSSPGTGQGEQYF	TGTGCCAGCAGTTCCCCCGGGACAGGCCAAGGGGAGCAGTACTTC
many	TRBV5-5	.	TRBJ1-2	CASSLAINYGYTF	TGTGCCAGCAGCTTGGCGATTAACTATGGCTACACCTTC
many	TRBV7-9	.	TRBJ1-4	CASSWINGEKLFF	TGTGCCAGCAGCTGGATCAACGGGGAAAAACTGTTTTTT
few	TRBV6-5	.	TRBJ2-1	CASSYYYRDYNEQFF	TGTGCCAGCAGTTACTACTACAGAGACTACAATGAGCAGTTCTTC
many	TRBV2	.	TRBJ1-2	CASSRKRGNYGYTF	TGTGCCAGCAGCCGAAAACGGGGGAACTATGGCTACACCTTC
many	TRBV7-2	.	TRBJ1-5	CASSLGGRGGNQPQHF	TGTGCCAGCAGCTTAGGGGGCAGGGGAGGCAATCAGCCCCAGCATTTT
.	TRBV11-2	.	TRBJ1-6	CASSSIDSFYNSPLHF	TGTGCCAGCAGCTCGATCGACAGCTTCTATAATTCACCCCTCCACTTT
.	TRBV12-3/TRBV12-4	TRBD2	TRBJ2-4	CASSPGLAGGLAKNIQYF	TGTGCCAGCAGTCCGGGACTAGCGGGGGGACTAGCCAAAAACATTCAGTACTTC
many	TRBV7-2	.	TRBJ2-1	CASSRGGISYNEQFF	TGTGCCAGCAGCCGAGGGGGGATCTCCTACAATGAGCAGTTCTTC
many	TRBV28	.	TRBJ1-1	CATGPWGKLNTEAFF	TGTGCCACCGGCCCGTGGGGCAAATTGAACACTGAAGCTTTCTTT
few	TRBV2	.	TRBJ1-1	CASSSPGPNTEAFF	TGTGCCAGCAGTTCCCCGGGACCCAACACTGAAGCTTTCTTT
.	TRBV19	.	TRBJ1-4	CASSPPVRGRKLFF	TGTGCCAGTAGCCCCCCCGTCAGGGGACGAAAACTGTTTTTT
many	TRBV7-9	TRBD1	TRBJ1-2	CATSDRDRTNYGYTF	TGTGCCACCTCGGACAGGGACCGTACTAACTATGGCTACACCTTC
many	TRBV5-6	.	TRBJ1-3	CASSLGDNSGNTIYF	TGTGCCAGCAGCTTGGGGGACAACTCTGGAAACACCATATATTTT
few	TRBV24-1	.	TRBJ2-5	CATSDPRAGETQYF	TGTGCCACCAGTGATCCGAGGGCTGGAGAGACCCAGTACTTC
few	TRBV3-1	.	TRBJ1-1	CASSQTSMNTEAFF	TGTGCCAGCAGCCAGACAAGTATGAACACTGAAGCTTTCTTT
many	TRBV5-6	TRBD1	TRBJ1-4	CASSLDRGFTTNEKLFF	TGTGCCAGCAGCTTGGACAGGGGGTTTACAACTAATGAAAAACTGTTTTTT
many	TRBV7-2	.	TRBJ1-2	CASSLVPGDYGYTF	TGTGCCAGCAGCTTAGTTCCAGGCGACTATGGCTACACCTTC
many	TRBV12-3/TRBV12-4	.	TRBJ2-7	CASSASRGQNPNEQYF	TGTGCCAGCAGTGCGAGCCGGGGACAAAACCCCAACGAGCAGTACTTC
few	TRBV5-6	.	TRBJ2-5	CASALGVTQYF	TGTGCCAGCGCCCTCGGGGTAACCCAGTACTTC
.	TRBV7-8	TRBD1	TRBJ2-7	CASPTGSYEQYF	TGTGCCAGCCCGACAGGGAGCTACGAGCAGTACTTC
many	TRBV30	.	TRBJ2-3	CAWSVGGKTDTQYF	TGTGCCTGGAGTGTAGGAGGGAAAACAGATACGCAGTATTTT
.	TRBV6-1	TRBD1	TRBJ2-1	CASSEEGQGVGKFF	TGTGCCAGCAGTGAAGAAGGACAGGGGGTCGGGAAGTTCTTC
many	TRBV6-1	TRBD2	TRBJ2-1	CASSTQGPGGGHEQFF	TGTGCCAGCAGCACACAAGGCCCGGGGGGGGGACATGAGCAGTTCTTC
few	TRBV20-1	TRBD2	TRBJ2-1	CSARGEGGTSYNEQFF	TGCAGTGCCCGCGGGGAGGGCGGTACCTCCTACAATGAGCAGTTCTTC
.	TRBV14	.	TRBJ2-7	CASSQVGTFYEQYF	TGTGCCAGCAGCCAAGTGGGCACGTTCTACGAGCAGTACTTC
few	TRBV11-3	TRBD1	TRBJ2-2	CASRRTGGTGELFF	TGTGCCAGCAGGCGGACAGGGGGCACCGGGGAGCTGTTTTTT